This entry lists 32 T cell receptor beta chains sequenced from one sample in a study of OX40 agonist ivuxolimab in advanced cancers. Using immunoSEQ multiplex PCR, the repertoire was profiled, and TCRdb retains in-frame clones only, with some absent. The sample includes fewer than 85,000 clones, about nine tenths of them seen just once. The sequencing here drew on CD4+ or CD8+ T cells sorted from blood, taken in a trial of the OX40 agonist ivuxolimab. Every receptor here comes from an adult with an advanced solid tumor such as melanoma, head and neck, liver or kidney cancer.

This rearrangement joins TRBV29-1 to TRBJ2-5, with 10 bases matching TRBD2. In germline, CDR1 is SQVTM, CDR2 ANQGSEA. J gave up 4 bases and V 5 bases, and 1 base lay outside the gene matches. The CDR3 consists of 12 residues. CDR3 DNA: TGCAGCGTTAGCGGGAGGGGAGAGACCCAGTACTTC. Translation gives CSVSGRGETQYF.

The chain combines TRBV30 with TRBJ1-5; no clear D gene. Germline V lookup: CDR1 GTSNPN, CDR2 SVGIG (reference sequence). The CDR3 length is 13 residues. Trimming left V 0 bases short and J 2 bases short, with 5 bases between. The CDR3 loop is CAWSVEGNQPQHF. The CDR3 region has the DNA TGTGCCTGGAGTGTAGAGGGCAATCAGCCCCAGCATTTT.

The CDR3 loop reads CASSLYRGNTEAFF. CDR3 nucleotide sequence: TGTGCCAGCAGTTTATACAGGGGTAACACTGAAGCTTTCTTT. The chain links TRBV27 to TRBJ1-1, with 7 bases matching TRBD1. From germline, CDR1 is MNHEY and CDR2 SMNVEV (reference sequence). Trimming removed 1 base from V and 2 bases from J; junction bases left unmatched: 1. There are 14 residues in the CDR3.

This sequence joins TRBV10-2 and TRBJ1-3; 7 bases align to TRBD1. The germline V gene encodes CDR1 WSHSY and CDR2 SAAADI. V was pared by 5 bases and J by 4 bases, with 5 bases of the junction left unmatched. This CDR3 has 14 amino acids. CDR3 DNA sequence: TGCGCCAGCAGTCCAGGGGGGGGAGGAAACACCATATATTTT. This sequence encodes CASSPGGGGNTIYF.

This sequence joins TRBV11-2 and TRBJ2-7; 9 bases match TRBD1. Unmatched junction bases numbered 6, after V lost 4 bases and J lost 2 bases. CDR3 length: 15 amino acids. CDR1 SGHAT and CDR2 FQNNGV come from the germline V gene. This CDR3 is CASSSWTGAAYEQYF. The CDR3 nucleotides read TGTGCCAGCAGCTCCTGGACAGGGGCAGCCTACGAGCAGTACTTC.

In DNA form, the CDR3 reads TGTGCCAGCAGCTTGGGGGCCAACAGGGGCTACGAGCAGTACTTC. Amino acids: CASSLGANRGYEQYF. This chain uses TRBV5-5 with TRBJ2-7; 7 positions match TRBD1. Looked up from germline, CDR1 is SGHKS and CDR2 is YYEKEE (reference sequence). The J segment lost 3 bases and the V segment lost 0 bases, leaving 6 bases of the junction unmatched. The CDR3 consists of 15 residues.

The chain employs TRBV7-9 and TRBJ2-2, with D perhaps matching TRBD1 (5 bases). V lost 3 bases, J lost 6 bases, and 17 bases lay in between. The CDR3 runs 16 residues. CDR1 and CDR2 from the germline V gene are SEHNR and FQNEAQ (reference sequence). The CDR3 loop is CASSFPAGIYAGELFF. In nucleotides, the CDR3 is TGTGCCAGCAGCTTTCCGGCAGGGATTTACGCCGGGGAGCTGTTTTTT.

Only a few counts were recorded for this clone. The V and J genes are TRBV7-9 and TRBJ2-7; D remains ambiguous. Germline loops: CDR1 SEHNR, CDR2 FQNEAQ (reference sequence). The CDR3 totals 12 residues. V was trimmed by 5 bases and J by 7 bases, leaving 12 bases between them. This CDR3 is CASSPSPWEQYF. The CDR3, as DNA: TGTGCCAGCAGCCCAAGCCCTTGGGAGCAGTACTTC.

The CDR3 DNA is TGTGCCAGCAGCCTACGTGGGGGGGGACGGAATGAGCAGTTCTTC. Amino acids: CASSLRGGGRNEQFF. This rearrangement joins TRBV7-7 to TRBJ2-1; TRBD2 aligns across 7 bases. This CDR3 has 15 residues. Germline CDR1 and CDR2: SSHAT and FNYEAQ (reference sequence). V lost 5 bases, J lost 7 bases, and 11 bases stayed unmatched.

The CDR3 sequence is CASSSGATGFPGELFF. The DNA of the CDR3 is TGTGCCAGCAGCTCTGGGGCGACCGGATTCCCCGGGGAGCTGTTTTTT. The chain joins TRBV7-3 to TRBJ2-2; D is perhaps TRBD1 (5 bases). The CDR3 is 16 residues long. The germline gives CDR1 SGHTA, CDR2 FQGTGA. V was pared by 4 bases and J by 6 bases, with 18 bases between. Using reference TRBV7-3 and TRBJ2-2 for the parts outside the CDR3, the full variable domain is GAGVSQTPSNKVTEKGKYVELRCDPISGHTALYWYRQSLGQGPEFLIYFQGTGAADDSGLPNDRFFAVRPEGSVSTLKIQRTERGDSAVYLCASSSGATGFPGELFFGEGSRLTVL.

This clone is a singleton in its sample. The chain carries TRBV6-6 and TRBJ2-7; no definite D call. CDR3 length: 12 amino acids. Germline CDR1 MNHNY, CDR2 SVGAGI (reference sequence). V was clipped by 2 bases and J by 6 bases, with 8 bases between them. In DNA form, the CDR3 reads TGTGCCAGCAGTTACGGCCTAGTCGAGCAGTACTTC. Its translation: CASSYGLVEQYF.

The rearrangement links TRBV14 to TRBJ2-2, with TRBD1 matching over 7 bases. The CDR3 totals 15 residues. The V segment lost 4 bases and the J segment 4 bases; nucleotides outside the gene matches: 6. CDR1 is SGHDN and CDR2 is FVKESK in the germline V gene. CDR3 loop: CASSRRTGGTGELFF. CDR3 in DNA: TGTGCCAGCAGCCGTCGGACAGGTGGCACCGGGGAGCTGTTTTTT.

The V and J genes are TRBV14 and TRBJ1-1; tentatively, D is TRBD1 (5 bases). Germline CDR1 SGHDN, CDR2 FVKESK. The CDR3 is 13 amino acids. The V end was cut by 3 bases, the J end by 4 bases, with 9 bases between. The CDR3 loop is CASSQQGGTEAFF. Here the CDR3 DNA reads TGTGCCAGCAGCCAGCAGGGTGGCACTGAAGCTTTCTTT.

The rearrangement uses TRBV13 and TRBJ2-1; 14 nucleotides align to TRBD2. The J segment lost 2 bases and the V segment lost 5 bases, leaving 14 bases of the junction unmatched. Germline assignment: CDR1 PRHDT and CDR2 FYEKMQ (reference sequence). There are 20 residues in the CDR3. The chain's CDR3 is CASSRTAGTSGRVTYNEQFF. CDR3 DNA sequence: TGTGCCAGCAGCCGAACGGCGGGGACTAGCGGGAGAGTAACCTACAATGAGCAGTTCTTC. The entire variable domain, with the rest obtained from reference TRBV13 and TRBJ2-1, is as follows: AAGVIQSPRHLIKEKRETATLKCYPIPRHDTVYWYQQGPGQDPQFLISFYEKMQSDKGSIPDRFSAQQFSDYHSELNMSSLELGDSALYFCASSRTAGTSGRVTYNEQFFGPGTRLTVL.

The chain uses TRBV6-5 and TRBJ2-5; maybe TRBD1 (6 bases). The tail of the sequence fits TRBJ2-7 better, so the J call may be wrong. CDR1 MNHEY and CDR2 SVGAGI come from the germline V gene. This CDR3 is built from 13 residues. CDR3 DNA: TGTGCCAGCAGTACAGGGATGGACTACGAGCAGTACTTC. Its translation is CASSTGMDYEQYF.

V and J are TRBV2 and TRBJ2-3; the D call may be TRBD1 or TRBD2 (5 bases each). Trimming took 8 bases from V and 4 from J, leaving 19 bases between them. Germline-derived CDR1 and CDR2 are SNHLY and FYNNEI. This CDR3 has 15 residues. CDR3 protein: CASYGTDQTPDTQYF. The CDR3, as DNA: TGTGCCAGCTATGGGACGGACCAAACACCAGATACGCAGTATTTT.

The chain employs TRBV15 and TRBJ2-2; the D gene is possibly TRBD1 (6 bases). With 4 bases removed from V and 3 bases from J, the gap between germline ends came to 12 bases. CDR1 is LNHNV and CDR2 is YYDKDF in the germline V gene (reference sequence). The CDR3 has 15 amino acids. The CDR3 DNA is TGTGCCACCAGCATGAAGGGGGTGGACACCGGGGAGCTGTTTTTT. It encodes CATSMKGVDTGELFF.

The gene calls are TRBV12-5 and TRBJ1-1; D gene uncertain. The V gene's germline CDR1 is LGHNT and CDR2 FRNRAP. This CDR3 region has 13 residues. V gave up 3 bases and J gave up 5 bases, with 10 bases separating them. The CDR3 protein is CASGLFGRTEAFF. In DNA form, the CDR3 reads TGTGCTAGTGGTTTATTCGGGAGGACTGAAGCTTTCTTT.

Written as DNA, the CDR3 is TGTGCCAGTAGTATAACGCCAGGGGGGAACACTGAAGCTTTCTTT. Its protein is CASSITPGGNTEAFF. V usage is TRBV19 and J usage is TRBJ1-1; 7 bases fit TRBD1. The CDR3 length is 15 residues. Germline CDR1 and CDR2: LNHDA and SQIVND (reference sequence). The ends lost 2 bases at V and 1 base at J; junction bases unmatched: 4.

The chain uses TRBV5-1 and TRBJ2-1, with unresolved D. This CDR3 has 14 residues. With 0 bases removed from V and 7 bases from J, the gap between germline ends came to 11 bases. The germline V gene encodes CDR1 SGHRS and CDR2 YFSETQ. CDR3 region: CASSLVTGLNEQFF. The CDR3 DNA reads as TGCGCCAGCAGCTTGGTAACCGGGCTTAATGAGCAGTTCTTC.

V gene TRBV15 combines with J gene TRBJ2-1; 10 bases are a match to TRBD1. This CDR3 has 15 amino acids. Germline lookup yields CDR1 LNHNV and CDR2 YYDKDF (reference sequence). V was clipped by 4 bases and J by 5 bases; unmatched bases: 5. CDR3 coding DNA: TGTGCCACCAGCACAAGGGACAGGGGCCACAATGAGCAGTTCTTC. This translates into CATSTRDRGHNEQFF. The variable domain in full, with the rest retrieved from reference TRBV15 and TRBJ2-1, is DAMVIQNPRYQVTQFGKPVTLSCSQTLNHNVMYWYQQKSSQAPKLLFHYYDKDFNNEADTPDNFQSRRPNTSFCFLDIRSPGLGDTAMYLCATSTRDRGHNEQFFGPGTRLTVL.

This chain connects TRBV7-9 to TRBJ1-4; D is possibly TRBD1 (6 bases). The germline gives CDR1 SEHNR, CDR2 FQNEAQ (reference sequence). This CDR3 comprises 17 residues. Trimming took off 5 bases at V and 8 bases at J, with 24 bases between the two ends. The CDR3 region is CASSVIPGTAGEEKLFF. Written as DNA, the CDR3 is TGTGCCAGCAGCGTAATCCCCGGGACGGCAGGGGAGGAAAAACTGTTTTTT.

This rearrangement joins TRBV19 to TRBJ1-1; 8 bases align to TRBD1. V lost 6 bases, J lost 6 bases, and 9 bases stayed unmatched. This CDR3 has 14 residues. CDR1 and CDR2 from the germline V gene are LNHDA and SQIVND (reference sequence). CDR3: CASSLRTGWAEAFF. In DNA, the CDR3 is TGTGCCAGTAGCCTTCGGACAGGGTGGGCTGAAGCTTTCTTT.

The genes are TRBV13 and TRBJ1-5; a possible D gene is TRBD1 (5 bases). Germline assignment: CDR1 PRHDT and CDR2 FYEKMQ (reference sequence). With 3 bases removed from V and 13 bases from J, the gap between germline ends came to 10 bases. The CDR3 sequence is 11 residues long. The CDR3 here is CASSFQGIQHF. CDR3 nucleotide sequence: TGTGCCAGCAGCTTTCAGGGCATTCAGCATTTT.

This chain connects TRBV7-3 to TRBJ1-2; D possibly corresponds to TRBD1 (5 bases). V was clipped by 5 bases and J by 5 bases, with 18 bases between them. The length of the CDR3 is 15 residues. Germline V CDR1 and CDR2: SGHTA, FQGTGA. The DNA of the CDR3 is TGTGCCAGCAGCGTATCCGGGACGGCGCTGTATGGCTACACCTTC. This codes for CASSVSGTALYGYTF. Combining the CDR3 with reference TRBV7-3 and TRBJ1-2 gives the whole variable domain GAGVSQTPSNKVTEKGKYVELRCDPISGHTALYWYRQSLGQGPEFLIYFQGTGAADDSGLPNDRFFAVRPEGSVSTLKIQRTERGDSAVYLCASSVSGTALYGYTFGSGTRLTVV.

The chain recombines TRBV7-8 with TRBJ2-7; D gene unclear. Trimming shortened V by 1 base and J by 0 bases, and 10 bases separated the two germline ends. CDR3 length: 15 residues. Looked up from germline, CDR1 is SGHVS and CDR2 is FQNEAQ. The CDR3 nucleotides are TGTGCCAGCAGCTTAGGGGGTAGGCACTCCTACGAGCAGTACTTC. Its translation is CASSLGGRHSYEQYF.

This rearrangement joins TRBV10-2 to TRBJ1-1; 11 bases align to TRBD1. V shed 4 bases and J 4 bases; nucleotides not matched to a gene: 8. CDR3 size: 16 residues. Germline V gene sequence: CDR1 WSHSY, CDR2 SAAADI. The CDR3 loop is CASSAWTGGLATEAFF. As DNA, the CDR3 is TGCGCCAGCAGTGCGTGGACAGGGGGCTTAGCCACTGAAGCTTTCTTT.

The rearrangement uses TRBV4-2 and TRBJ2-1, with TRBD2 identical over 7 bases. Germline V lookup: CDR1 LGHNA, CDR2 YNFKEQ. The ends lost 5 bases at V and 4 bases at J; junction bases unmatched: 11. The CDR3 covers 16 residues. CDR3 DNA: TGTGCCAGCAGCGACTTAGGTGGGGGGGTTTACAATGAGCAGTTCTTC. This gives the protein CASSDLGGGVYNEQFF.

The chain couples TRBV4-2 to TRBJ1-6; TRBD1 matches at 11 bases. The CDR3 length is 17 residues. V lost 1 base to trimming and J lost 8 bases; unmatched junction nucleotides: 7. Germline V CDR1 and CDR2: LGHNA, YNFKEQ. The CDR3 DNA sequence: TGTGCCAGCAGCCAAGCCGGGACAGGGGGTGATTATTCACCCCTCCACTTT. It translates to CASSQAGTGGDYSPLHF.

This chain links TRBV2 with TRBJ1-5, with 12 bases identical to TRBD1. The CDR3 has 15 residues. From germline, CDR1 is SNHLY and CDR2 FYNNEI. Trimming cost V 7 bases and J 6 bases; bases outside gene matches: 7. CDR3 sequence: CASTEGTGGFQPQHF. In DNA form, the CDR3 reads TGTGCCAGCACCGAGGGGACAGGGGGCTTTCAGCCCCAGCATTTT.

The chain couples TRBV28 to TRBJ1-1, with no clear D. The CDR3 has 16 amino acids. From germline, CDR1 is MDHEN and CDR2 SYDVKM. Trimming left V 10 bases short and J 0 bases short, with 21 bases between. DNA for the CDR3: TGTGCCACCAAGGAAGACATAGGGTTGATGAACACTGAAGCTTTCTTT. Amino acids: CATKEDIGLMNTEAFF. Full variable domain (missing parts from reference TRBV28 and TRBJ1-1): DVKVTQSSRYLVKRTGEKVFLECVQDMDHENMFWYRQDPGLGLRLIYFSYDVKMKEKGDIPEGYSVSREKKERFSLILESASTNQTSMYLCATKEDIGLMNTEAFFGQGTRLTVV.

The gene calls are TRBV27 and TRBJ1-5; TRBD1 might be the D (6 bases). Germline V gene lookup returns CDR1 MNHEY and CDR2 SMNVEV (reference sequence). The V and J ends lost 2 bases and 2 bases respectively, with 10 bases between them. CDR3 length: 15 residues. DNA for the CDR3: TGTGCCAGCAGTTTACGGGCAGGGGGCAATCAGCCCCAGCATTTT. It translates to CASSLRAGGNQPQHF.